The T cell receptor beta chain under discussion was sequenced for a study of blood T cells in healthy people across ages. Together with a sample-barcoded 5' primer, a J-beta primer mix was included in a second PCR lasting roughly 6 to 12 cycles. TCRdb re-called the 5' RACE reads through MiXCR, storing one row per CDR3 protein. The data hold roughly 1.7 million distinct CDR3 sequences, with about 35% observed a single time. This CDR3 is 14 amino acids long. The ends lost 2 bases at V and 10 bases at J; junction bases unmatched: 8. Looked up from germline, CDR1 is LGHDT and CDR2 is YNNKEL (reference sequence).

The rearrangement joins TRBV3-1 to TRBJ2-3; 8 bases match TRBD1. The receptor's source is a woman aged 30 to 39 in good health. Sequenced material: blood. The CDR3: CASSQKGTGRPQYF. DNA of the CDR3: TGTGCCAGCAGCCAAAAGGGGACAGGTCGACCGCAGTATTTT.